This note documents a single T cell receptor beta chain sequence. The record originates from a study of blood T cell repertoires in COVID-19. Across the study: Samples of COVID-19 (acute and convalescent) were obtained from the United States, Italy and Spain.

Original data processing: The assay estimated nucleated cells by amplifying reference gene primers. Data came from immunoSEQ multiplex PCR; TCRdb stores just in-frame clones and leaves some out. That table gives V, J and clone size, and the DNA gave D and trimming. The table includes over 150,000 clones, 70% to 90% detected once. Looked up from germline, CDR1 is MNHEY and CDR2 is SMNVEV (reference sequence). V was cut by 8 bases and J by 4 bases, with 16 bases left in between. The CDR3 is 14 residues long. The sequence was collected from a man aged 35 to 55 with acute or convalescent COVID-19. The chain couples TRBV27 to TRBJ2-3, with D perhaps TRBD2 (6 bases). Input material: peripheral blood. The CDR3 sequence is CASGDSKASDTQYF. The CDR3 region has the DNA TGTGCCAGCGGGGACTCCAAGGCATCAGATACGCAGTATTTT.